The clone carrying this TCR beta chain was recorded a few times. Its antigen is unknown. MiXCR was run by TCRdb on the 5' RACE reads, yielding one entry per CDR3 protein. The sample carries nearly 350,000 distinct CDR3 sequences, approximately 8% recorded once. V shed 4 bases and J 6 bases; nucleotides not matched to a gene: 9. CDR1 and CDR2 (germline): KGHDR, SFDVKD. CDR3 size: 16 residues. This entry belongs to a study of T cells after yellow fever vaccination. Study in general: Those fractions that held only low numbers of cells were prepared using the SMART-Seq v4 Ultra Low Input RNA kit.

Broader study findings: The secondary response was weaker but peaked faster, day 5 versus 15. The CD4 and CD8 compartments had a small share of their clonotypes in common. Clones that expanded after primary vaccination mostly reappeared after the booster (just under 98% CD4, 88% CD8).

This specimen consisted of PBMCs, obtained around 45 days after the first yellow fever vaccination. The chain is built from TRBV24-1 and TRBJ1-1, with 11 nucleotides matching TRBD1. The sequence came from a man aged 18 to 30 who received the YFV17D yellow fever vaccine. CDR3: CATSESPGQGGPEAFF. In nucleotides, the CDR3 is TGTGCCACCAGTGAAAGCCCGGGACAGGGGGGACCTGAAGCTTTCTTT.